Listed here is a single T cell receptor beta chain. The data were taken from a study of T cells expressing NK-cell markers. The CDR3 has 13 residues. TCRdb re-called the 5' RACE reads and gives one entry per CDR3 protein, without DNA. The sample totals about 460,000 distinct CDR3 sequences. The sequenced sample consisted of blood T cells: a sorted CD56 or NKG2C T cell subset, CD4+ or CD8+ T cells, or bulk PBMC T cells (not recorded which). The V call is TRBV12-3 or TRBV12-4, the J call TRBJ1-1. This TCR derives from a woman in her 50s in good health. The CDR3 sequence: CASSRMKNTEAFF.